Presented here are 16 T cell receptor beta chains from one specimen sequenced in a study of blood T cell repertoires in COVID-19. Repertoires were generated with immunoSEQ multiplex PCR, while TCRdb's copy carries only in-frame clones and drops some. The sample consists of about 270,000 clones, roughly 85% of them appearing once. What was sequenced was peripheral blood. The source of these receptors is a human donor in a cohort sampled during active COVID-19.

The rearrangement links TRBV3-1 (or the pseudogene TRBV3-2) to TRBJ2-3; 7 bases fit TRBD1. The germline CDR1 and CDR2 sequences are LGHDT and YNNKEL (reference sequence). The CDR3 has 13 residues. J lost 8 bases, V lost 3 bases, and 5 bases had no gene match. CDR3 nucleotide sequence: TGTGCCAGCAGCCAGGTGACAGGGTCTACGCAGTATTTT. It specifies CASSQVTGSTQYF.

The chain carries TRBV28 and TRBJ2-7; a weak D match, TRBD2 (6 bases). Trimming stripped 3 bases from V and 3 bases from J, with 9 bases between. Germline CDR1 and CDR2: MDHEN and SYDVKM. The CDR3 sequence is 13 residues long. CDR3 coding DNA: TGTGCCAGCAGTTTCACGGGGGTCTACGAGCAGTACTTC. Its protein product is CASSFTGVYEQYF.

The table lists this clone with a few counts. The junction departs from the called germline gene at one end, perhaps through a read error. CDR3: CASSQLGTSGTGVF. The CDR3 bases are TGTGCCAGCAGCCAGCTCGGGACTAGCGGGACTGGGGTCTTC. The chain combines TRBV4-2 with TRBJ2-1, with 13 bases aligning to TRBD2. CDR1 is LGHNA, CDR2 YNFKEQ, per germline. This CDR3 is built from 14 residues.

This clone is a singleton in its sample. The gene calls are TRBV7-9 and TRBJ2-5; tentatively, D is TRBD2 (6 bases). This CDR3 has 14 residues. V was cut by 2 bases and J by 14 bases, with 21 bases left in between. Germline CDR1 is SEHNR and CDR2 is FQNEAQ (reference sequence). The CDR3 reads CASSLLGPTSHFYF. The CDR3 DNA follows: TGTGCCAGCAGCTTACTGGGGCCGACTAGTCATTTCTACTTC.

The chain joins TRBV10-3 to TRBJ1-6; D is ambiguous. Deletions cut 8 bases from V and 6 bases from J, with 8 bases between. Germline-derived CDR1 and CDR2 are ENHRY and SYGVKD. The CDR3 totals 12 residues. In DNA form, the CDR3 reads TGTGCCATCCGTGGAGTTAATTCACCCCTCCACTTT. This codes for CAIRGVNSPLHF.

This clone is a singleton in its sample. The chain links TRBV29-1 to TRBJ2-1; 7 nucleotides match TRBD2. J lost 5 bases, V lost 7 bases, and 5 bases had no gene match. The CDR3 is made up of 12 amino acids. Germline CDR1 SQVTM, CDR2 ANQGSEA. CDR3 loop: CSAQRGDNEQFF. The CDR3 DNA follows: TGCAGCGCCCAGCGGGGTGACAATGAGCAGTTCTTC.

The genes are TRBV5-5 and TRBJ2-7, with a tentative D call TRBD2 (5 bases). The V gene's germline CDR1 is SGHKS and CDR2 YYEKEE (reference sequence). Trimming pared 4 bases from V and 0 bases from J, leaving 11 bases between. The CDR3 has 14 residues. This CDR3 reads CASSVLATSYEQYF. CDR3 in DNA: TGTGCCAGCAGCGTCTTAGCGACCTCCTACGAGCAGTACTTC.

This clone has a single count. The chain has TRBV18 and TRBJ2-5; the match to TRBD1 covers 7 bases. This CDR3 comprises 12 residues. CDR1 and CDR2 from the germline V gene are KGHSH and LQKENI. With V trimmed by 6 bases and J by 3 bases, 1 base remained unmatched. DNA of the CDR3: TGTGCCAGCTCGGGACAGAAAGAGACCCAGTACTTC. This sequence encodes CASSGQKETQYF.

This rearrangement joins TRBV7-2 to TRBJ2-1; the D is unclear. V lost 5 bases, J lost 0 bases, and 11 bases lay in between. CDR1 and CDR2 (germline): SGHTA, FQGNSA. This CDR3 contains 15 residues. DNA of the CDR3: TGTGCCAGCAGCGATCAGGTTAGCTCCTACAATGAGCAGTTCTTC. It yields the protein CASSDQVSSYNEQFF.

V is TRBV19 and J is TRBJ2-1, with a weak D call TRBD2 (5 bases). Trimming removed 1 base at V and 9 bases at J, with 16 bases between. CDR3 length: 15 amino acids. CDR1 is LNHDA, CDR2 SQIVND, per germline (reference sequence). The CDR3 sequence is CASSIVSASTTEQFF. The CDR3 DNA is TGTGCCAGTAGTATAGTTAGCGCCTCGACCACTGAGCAGTTCTTC.

The rearrangement joins TRBV2 to TRBJ1-5; D not resolved. Germline assignment: CDR1 SNHLY and CDR2 FYNNEI. The CDR3 sequence is 14 residues long. V was cut by 2 bases and J by 3 bases, with 8 bases left in between. The CDR3 nucleotides are TGTGCCAGCAGTGAAATGGCAGTCAATCAGCCCCAGCATTTT. As protein: CASSEMAVNQPQHF.

The chain has TRBV27 and TRBJ1-1; TRBD1 agrees at 9 bases. V trimming: 5 bases; J trimming: 6 bases; junction bases outside the gene matches: 10. CDR3 length: 15 amino acids. Germline values: CDR1 MNHEY, CDR2 SMNVEV (reference sequence). CDR3 sequence: CASSIGTGSFSEAFF. The CDR3 DNA sequence: TGTGCCAGCAGTATCGGGACAGGGAGTTTCTCTGAAGCTTTCTTT.

The chain is built from TRBV19 and TRBJ2-1, with D uncertain. The germline CDR1 and CDR2 sequences are LNHDA and SQIVND (reference sequence). Deletions cut 1 base from V and 6 bases from J, with 13 bases between. The CDR3 consists of 15 residues. The chain's CDR3 is CASSIAPGRPNEQFF. In nucleotides, the CDR3 is TGTGCCAGTAGTATAGCCCCCGGCAGGCCCAATGAGCAGTTCTTC.

The rearrangement joins TRBV1 to TRBJ2-3; the table's D call, TRBD2, was not checked against the DNA. TRBV1 has pseudogene status. There are 17 residues in the CDR3. Here the CDR3 reads CTSRGEGKRESTDTQYF. DNA for the CDR3: TGCACCAGCAGGGGAGAAGGAAAGAGGGAAAGCACAGATACGCAGTATTTT.

The chain has TRBV11-1 and TRBJ2-5; no clear D. Germline CDR1 reads SGHAT; CDR2 reads FQDESV (reference sequence). The CDR3 runs 13 residues. Between the trimmed V and J ends, which lost 5 bases and 3 bases, there was a span of 10 bases. CDR3 loop: CASSPQSEETQYF. The CDR3 DNA follows: TGTGCCAGCAGCCCGCAGAGCGAAGAGACCCAGTACTTC.

The V gene is TRBV18, the J gene TRBJ2-5; D is possibly TRBD2 (6 bases). V was shortened by 3 bases and J by 2 bases, with 16 bases between the two germline ends. This CDR3 has 16 residues. Per the germline V gene, CDR1 is KGHSH and CDR2 is LQKENI. The CDR3 DNA follows: TGTGCCAGCTCACCCCCTAGGACGGGAGTACAAGAGACCCAGTACTTC. Protein product: CASSPPRTGVQETQYF.